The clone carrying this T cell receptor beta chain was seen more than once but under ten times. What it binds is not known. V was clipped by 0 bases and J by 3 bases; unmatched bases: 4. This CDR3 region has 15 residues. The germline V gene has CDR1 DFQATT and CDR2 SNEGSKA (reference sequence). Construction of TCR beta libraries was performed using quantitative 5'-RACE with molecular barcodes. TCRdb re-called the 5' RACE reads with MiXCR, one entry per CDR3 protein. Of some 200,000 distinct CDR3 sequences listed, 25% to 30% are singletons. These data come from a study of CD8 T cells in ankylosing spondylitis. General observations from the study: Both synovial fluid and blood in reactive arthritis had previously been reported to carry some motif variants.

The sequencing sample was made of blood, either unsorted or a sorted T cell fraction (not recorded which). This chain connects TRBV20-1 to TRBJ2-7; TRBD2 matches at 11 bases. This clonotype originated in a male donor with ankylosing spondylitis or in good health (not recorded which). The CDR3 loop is CSARDRLAGHYEQYF. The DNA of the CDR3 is TGCAGTGCTAGAGATAGACTAGCGGGACACTACGAGCAGTACTTC.